This TCR beta chain was recorded in a study of cytomegalovirus exposure and HLA in healthy donors. Overall study findings and caveats: Trimming of TCR beta V- and J-genes showed a link, identified in a later analysis, to a missense DCLRE1C variant.

PCR involved 60 Vbeta and 13 Jbeta primers. Generated by immunoSEQ multiplex PCR, the TCRdb table keeps only in-frame clones and is missing some. The repertoire has about 200,000 clones, over 75% of them found once; the top ten carry under 0.25%. The CDR3 has 14 residues. Germline CDR1 reads MNHEY; CDR2 reads SVGAGI. Deletions cut 8 bases from V and 4 bases from J, with 16 bases between. On this clone itself: The antigen is unknown.

The sample comprised PBMCs. The sequence was collected from a girl aged 2-10 years in good health and CMV-seronegative. The chain combines TRBV6-5 with TRBJ2-3, with D perhaps matching TRBD2 (6 bases). This CDR3 reads CASAPRGRADTQYF. In DNA form, the CDR3 reads TGTGCCAGCGCTCCGCGGGGTCGGGCAGATACGCAGTATTTT.